This T cell receptor beta chain is drawn from a study of control samples from healthy donors and cancer patients (dated by TCRdb to about 2020). The library was produced with the immunoSEQ multiplex PCR assay. TCRdb stores this immuneACCESS table with in-frame sequences only. Part of the clones is absent; in the studies checked, under half of the shortfall reflects unresolved V genes, and no reason is known for the rest. The sample has over 150,000 clones on record, more than 85% of them singletons. The top ten clones comprise about 2% of the sample. Counted from cysteine to phenylalanine, this CDR3 has 17 amino acids. CDR3 DNA is the only sequence kept; it has 51 bases, read in frame from the first base. V was cut back by 7 bases and J by 5 bases, leaving a gap of 26 bases between them. CDR1 and CDR2, looked up from the germline V gene, are MNHGY and SVAAGI. This clone was counted at least ten times. There is no known antigen for this receptor. Base qualities are not recorded, but no much larger clone differs from it by a single base.

This TCR was sampled from a woman aged 40-49 years in good health. The V gene is TRBV6-9 and the J gene is TRBJ1-2; the best D guess is TRBD1, with 6 bases matching. Sequencing input: blood. The nucleotides are TGTGCCAGCACCCCTGGGGGGCCCCGGGACTTAAGTTATGGCTACACCTTC. Its amino acids are CASTPGGPRDLSYGYTF.